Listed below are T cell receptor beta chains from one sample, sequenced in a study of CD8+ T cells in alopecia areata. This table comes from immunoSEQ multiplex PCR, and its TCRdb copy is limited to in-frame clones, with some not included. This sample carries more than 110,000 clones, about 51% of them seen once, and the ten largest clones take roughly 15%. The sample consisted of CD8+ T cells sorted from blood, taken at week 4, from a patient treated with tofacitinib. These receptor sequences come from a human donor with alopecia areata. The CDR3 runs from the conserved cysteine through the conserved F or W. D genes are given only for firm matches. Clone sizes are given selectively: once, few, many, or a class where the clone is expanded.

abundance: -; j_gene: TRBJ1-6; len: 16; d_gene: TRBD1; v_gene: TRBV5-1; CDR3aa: CASSHGTGVLNSPLHF; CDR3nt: TGCGCCAGCAGCCACGGGACAGGAGTCTTGAATTCACCCCTCCACTTT
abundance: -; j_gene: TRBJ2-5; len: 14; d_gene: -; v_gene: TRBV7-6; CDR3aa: CASSLGSGQETQYF; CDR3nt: TGTGCCAGCAGCTTAGGTAGCGGACAAGAGACCCAGTACTTC
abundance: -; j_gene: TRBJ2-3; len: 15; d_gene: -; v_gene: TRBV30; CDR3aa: CAWSEISSGADTQYF; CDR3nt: TGTGCCTGGAGTGAGATCAGTTCAGGGGCCGATACGCAGTATTTT
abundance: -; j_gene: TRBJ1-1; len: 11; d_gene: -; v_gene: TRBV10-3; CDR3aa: CAITQGTEAFF; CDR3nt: TGTGCCATCACTCAGGGGACTGAAGCTTTCTTT
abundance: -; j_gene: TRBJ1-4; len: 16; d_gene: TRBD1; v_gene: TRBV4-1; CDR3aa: CASSQDPDRVREKLFF; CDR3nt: TGCGCCAGCAGCCAAGATCCTGACAGGGTCAGGGAAAAACTGTTTTTT
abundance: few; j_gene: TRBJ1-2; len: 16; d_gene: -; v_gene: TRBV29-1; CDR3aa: CSVEVPGASGDYGYTF; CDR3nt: TGCAGCGTTGAAGTCCCGGGGGCTAGCGGTGACTATGGCTACACCTTC
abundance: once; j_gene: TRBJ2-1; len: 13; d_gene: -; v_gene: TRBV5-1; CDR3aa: CASSFRAVNEQFF; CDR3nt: TGCGCCAGCAGCTTTCGGGCAGTTAATGAGCAGTTCTTC
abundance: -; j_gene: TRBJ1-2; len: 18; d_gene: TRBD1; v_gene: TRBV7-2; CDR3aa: CASSLAHQGARGNYGYTF; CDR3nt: TGTGCCAGCAGCTTAGCCCACCAGGGGGCGCGGGGAAACTATGGCTACACCTTC
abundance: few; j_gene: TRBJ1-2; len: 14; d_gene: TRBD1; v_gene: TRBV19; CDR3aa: CASGIRTGMGGYTF; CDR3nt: TGTGCCAGCGGCATCAGGACAGGGATGGGTGGCTACACCTTC
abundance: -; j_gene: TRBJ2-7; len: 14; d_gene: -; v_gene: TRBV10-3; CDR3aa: CAISESALDYEQYF; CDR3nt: TGTGCCATCAGTGAGTCGGCCCTTGATTACGAGCAGTACTTC
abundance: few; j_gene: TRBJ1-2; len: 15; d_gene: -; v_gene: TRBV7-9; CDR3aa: CASTSLAGDGYGYTF; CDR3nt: TGTGCCAGCACCTCCCTTGCCGGGGACGGCTATGGCTACACCTTC
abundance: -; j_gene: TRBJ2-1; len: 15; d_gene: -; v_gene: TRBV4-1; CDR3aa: CASSLGGQSRNEQFF; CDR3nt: TGCGCCAGCAGCCTGGGGGGACAGTCCAGAAATGAGCAGTTCTTC
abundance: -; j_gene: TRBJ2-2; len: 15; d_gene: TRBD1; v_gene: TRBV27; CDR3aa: CASSLSTGGNGELFF; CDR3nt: TGTGCCAGCAGTTTAAGTACAGGGGGGAACGGGGAGCTGTTTTTT
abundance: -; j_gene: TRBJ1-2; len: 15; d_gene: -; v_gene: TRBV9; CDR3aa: CASSEGSMGARGYTF; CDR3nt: TGTGCCAGCAGCGAAGGAAGCATGGGGGCGCGTGGCTACACCTTC
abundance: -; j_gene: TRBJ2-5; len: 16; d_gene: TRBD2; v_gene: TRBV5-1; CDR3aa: CASSLMGLGQLESQYF; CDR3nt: TGCGCCAGCAGCTTGATGGGACTAGGTCAACTTGAGTCCCAGTACTTC
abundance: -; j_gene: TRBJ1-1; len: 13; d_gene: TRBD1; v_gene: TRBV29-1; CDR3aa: CSVTGGLNTEAFF; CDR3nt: TGCAGCGTAACAGGGGGCTTGAACACTGAAGCTTTCTTT
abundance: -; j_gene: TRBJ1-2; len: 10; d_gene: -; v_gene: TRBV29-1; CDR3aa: CSVEERGYTF; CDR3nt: TGCAGCGTTGAAGAACGTGGCTACACCTTC
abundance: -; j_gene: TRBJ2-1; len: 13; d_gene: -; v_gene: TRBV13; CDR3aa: CASSLGRNNEQFF; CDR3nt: TGTGCCAGCAGCTTAGGCCGGAACAATGAGCAGTTCTTC
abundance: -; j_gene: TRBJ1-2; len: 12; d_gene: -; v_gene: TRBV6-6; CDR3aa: CASSSQGEGYTF; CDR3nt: TGTGCCAGCAGTTCCCAGGGTGAAGGCTACACCTTC
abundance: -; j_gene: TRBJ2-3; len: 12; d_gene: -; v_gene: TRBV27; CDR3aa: CASSPSGGTQYF; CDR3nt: TGTGCCAGCAGTCCAAGCGGCGGTACGCAGTATTTT
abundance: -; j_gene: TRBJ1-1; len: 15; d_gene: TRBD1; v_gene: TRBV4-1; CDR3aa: CASSPPGGQDPEAFF; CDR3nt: TGCGCCAGCAGTCCTCCCGGCGGACAGGACCCTGAAGCTTTCTTT
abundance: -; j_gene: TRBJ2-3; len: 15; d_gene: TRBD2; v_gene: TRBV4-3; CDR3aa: CASSLISGGADTQYF; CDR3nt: TGCGCCAGCAGCCTCATTAGCGGGGGGGCAGATACGCAGTATTTT
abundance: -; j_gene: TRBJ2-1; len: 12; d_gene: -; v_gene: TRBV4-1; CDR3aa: CASSQGTNEQFF; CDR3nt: TGCGCCAGCAGCCAGGGCACCAATGAGCAGTTCTTC
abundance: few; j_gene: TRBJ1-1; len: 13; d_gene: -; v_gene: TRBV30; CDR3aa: CAWGFGVYTEAFF; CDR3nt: TGTGCCTGGGGGTTCGGGGTTTACACTGAAGCTTTCTTT
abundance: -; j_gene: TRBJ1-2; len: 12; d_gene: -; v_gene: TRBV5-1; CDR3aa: CASSSGSSGYTF; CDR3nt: TGCGCCAGCAGCTCGGGGTCCTCCGGCTACACCTTC
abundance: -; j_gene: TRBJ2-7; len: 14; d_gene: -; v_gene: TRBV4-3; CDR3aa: CASSQEAISYEQYF; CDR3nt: TGCGCCAGCAGCCAAGAGGCGATTTCCTACGAGCAGTACTTC
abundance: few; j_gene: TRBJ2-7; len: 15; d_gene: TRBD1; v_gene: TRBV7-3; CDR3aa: CASSAGTGRRYEQYF; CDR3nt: TGTGCCAGCAGCGCTGGGACAGGGCGTCGGTACGAGCAGTACTTC
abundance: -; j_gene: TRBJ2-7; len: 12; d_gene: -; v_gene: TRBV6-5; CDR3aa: CASRASRDEQYF; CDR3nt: TGTGCCAGCAGAGCTTCTCGGGACGAGCAGTACTTC
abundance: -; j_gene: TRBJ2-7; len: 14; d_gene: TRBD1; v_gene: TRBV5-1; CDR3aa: CASSLAGQGYEQYF; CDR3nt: TGCGCCAGCAGCCTGGCCGGACAGGGTTACGAGCAGTACTTC
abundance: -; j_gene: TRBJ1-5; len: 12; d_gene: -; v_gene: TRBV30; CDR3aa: CACGDTNQPQHF; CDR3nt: TGTGCCTGCGGGGACACCAATCAGCCCCAGCATTTT
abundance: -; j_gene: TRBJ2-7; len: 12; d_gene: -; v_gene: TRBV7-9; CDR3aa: CASRVGADEQYF; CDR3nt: TGTGCCAGCAGGGTCGGTGCCGACGAGCAGTACTTC
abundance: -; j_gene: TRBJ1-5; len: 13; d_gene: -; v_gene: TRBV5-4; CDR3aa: CASSPDGNQPQHF; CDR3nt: TGTGCCAGCAGCCCGGACGGTAATCAGCCCCAGCATTTT
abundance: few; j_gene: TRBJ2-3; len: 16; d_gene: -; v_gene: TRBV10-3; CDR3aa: CAISDYRTSSTDTQYF; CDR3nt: TGTGCCATCAGTGATTACAGGACCTCTAGCACAGATACGCAGTATTTT
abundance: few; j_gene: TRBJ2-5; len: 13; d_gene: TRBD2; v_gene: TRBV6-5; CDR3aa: CASSHSGGETQYF; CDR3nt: TGTGCCAGCAGTCACAGCGGGGGGGAGACCCAGTACTTC
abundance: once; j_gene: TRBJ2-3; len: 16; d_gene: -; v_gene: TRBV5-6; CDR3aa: CASSLVGLEGADTQYF; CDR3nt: TGTGCCAGCAGCTTGGTAGGCCTAGAGGGCGCAGATACGCAGTATTTT
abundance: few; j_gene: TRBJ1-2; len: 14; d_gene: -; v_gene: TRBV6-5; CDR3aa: CASSNGTMLSGYTF; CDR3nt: TGTGCCAGCAGTAACGGGACTATGCTATCTGGCTACACCTTC
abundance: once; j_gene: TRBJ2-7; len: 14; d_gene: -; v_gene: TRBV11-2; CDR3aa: CASSLLNSAYEQYF; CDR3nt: TGTGCCAGCAGCTTATTGAACAGCGCCTACGAGCAGTACTTC
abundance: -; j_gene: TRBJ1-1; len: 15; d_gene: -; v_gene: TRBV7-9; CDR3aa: CASSLNQGLNTEAFF; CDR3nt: TGTGCCAGCAGCTTAAATCAGGGTTTGAACACTGAAGCTTTCTTT
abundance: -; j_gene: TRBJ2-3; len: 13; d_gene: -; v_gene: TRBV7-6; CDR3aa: CASSAGGIDTQYF; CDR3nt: TGTGCCAGCAGCGCCGGCGGGATTGATACGCAGTATTTT
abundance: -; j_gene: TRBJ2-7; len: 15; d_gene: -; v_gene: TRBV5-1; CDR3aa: CASSLVGGGTYEQYF; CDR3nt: TGCGCCAGCAGCTTGGTCGGCGGGGGCACATACGAGCAGTACTTC
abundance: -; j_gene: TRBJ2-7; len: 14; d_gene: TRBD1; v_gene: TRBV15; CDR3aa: CATAPGTGDYEQYF; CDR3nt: TGTGCCACTGCTCCTGGGACAGGGGACTACGAGCAGTACTTC
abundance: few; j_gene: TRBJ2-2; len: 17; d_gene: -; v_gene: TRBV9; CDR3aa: CASSARVDSANTGELFF; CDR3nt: TGTGCCAGCAGCGCCCGCGTGGACAGCGCGAACACCGGGGAGCTGTTTTTT
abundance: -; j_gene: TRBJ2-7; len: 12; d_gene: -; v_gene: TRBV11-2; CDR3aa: CASKSSTYEQYF; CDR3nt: TGTGCCAGCAAGTCATCCACCTACGAGCAGTACTTC
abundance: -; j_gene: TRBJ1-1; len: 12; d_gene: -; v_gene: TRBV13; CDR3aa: CASSPSGTEAFF; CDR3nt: TGTGCCAGCAGCCCCTCTGGCACTGAAGCTTTCTTT
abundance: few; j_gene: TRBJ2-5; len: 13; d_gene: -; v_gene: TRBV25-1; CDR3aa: CASSEWGEETQYF; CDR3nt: TGTGCCAGCAGTGAATGGGGGGAGGAGACCCAGTACTTC
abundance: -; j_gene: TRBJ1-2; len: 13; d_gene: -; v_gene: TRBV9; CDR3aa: CASSVGVALGYTF; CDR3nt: TGTGCCAGCAGCGTAGGTGTCGCTCTGGGCTACACCTTC
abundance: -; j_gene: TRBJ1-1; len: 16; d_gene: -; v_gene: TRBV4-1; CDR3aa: CASSHPSPGENTEAFF; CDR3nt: TGCGCCAGCAGCCACCCTAGCCCCGGGGAGAACACTGAAGCTTTCTTT
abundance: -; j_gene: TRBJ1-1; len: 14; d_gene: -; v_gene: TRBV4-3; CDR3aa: CASSQSTGSAEAFF; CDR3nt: TGCGCCAGCAGCCAGAGTACAGGGTCGGCTGAAGCTTTCTTT
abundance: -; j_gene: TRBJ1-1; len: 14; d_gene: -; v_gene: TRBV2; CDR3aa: CASRTQGSGTEAFF; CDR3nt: TGTGCCAGCAGAACACAGGGAAGCGGCACTGAAGCTTTCTTT
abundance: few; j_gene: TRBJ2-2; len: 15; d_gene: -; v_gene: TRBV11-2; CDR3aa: CASSLGGRGAGELFF; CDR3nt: TGTGCCAGCAGCTTAGGGGGTAGAGGCGCCGGGGAGCTGTTTTTT
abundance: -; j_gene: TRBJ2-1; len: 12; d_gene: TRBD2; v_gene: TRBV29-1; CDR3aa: CSVEDSGGSLFF; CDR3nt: TGCAGCGTTGAGGATAGCGGGGGTTCCTTGTTCTTC
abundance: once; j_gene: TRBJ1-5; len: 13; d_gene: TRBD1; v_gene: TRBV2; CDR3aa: CASRQGGLQPQHF; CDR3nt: TGTGCCAGCCGACAGGGCGGACTTCAGCCCCAGCATTTT
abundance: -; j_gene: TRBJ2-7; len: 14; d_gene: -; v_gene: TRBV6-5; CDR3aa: CASNQNGPLYEQYF; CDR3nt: TGTGCCAGCAACCAAAACGGACCACTCTACGAGCAGTACTTC
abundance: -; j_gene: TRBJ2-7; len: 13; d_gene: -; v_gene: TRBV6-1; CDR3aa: CASSDYTGYEQYF; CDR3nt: TGTGCCAGCAGTGATTACACGGGATACGAGCAGTACTTC
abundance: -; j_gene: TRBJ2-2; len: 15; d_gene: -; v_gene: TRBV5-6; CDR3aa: CASSLGQRGTGELFF; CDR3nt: TGTGCCAGCAGCTTGGGACAGAGAGGCACCGGGGAGCTGTTTTTT